A single sample is the source of the 23 T cell receptor beta chains below, sequenced in a study of cytomegalovirus exposure and HLA in healthy donors. The protocol was immunoSEQ multiplex PCR, while the TCRdb copy is restricted to in-frame clones and leaves out a portion. The sample has 140,000 or so clones; about 89% are singletons. Sequenced: PBMCs. Receptors were obtained from a man between 18 and 35 years old in good health and CMV-seronegative.

V is TRBV6-6 and J is TRBJ1-6, with D possibly TRBD1 on 5 matching bases. Per germline, CDR1 MNHNY and CDR2 SVGAGI (reference sequence). Trimming removed 6 bases at V and 10 bases at J, with 19 bases between. The CDR3 consists of 15 residues. The CDR3, as DNA: TGTGCCAGCAGCCCCCCCGGGGGTATGGGGTCACCCCTCCACTTT. Protein sequence: CASSPPGGMGSPLHF.

The chain has TRBV19 and TRBJ1-5; D not certain. V lost 6 bases and J lost 5, with 8 bases in between. Germline CDR1 is LNHDA and CDR2 is SQIVND (reference sequence). This CDR3 is 12 amino acids long. The CDR3 loop reads CASSPPDQPQHF. CDR3 bases: TGTGCCAGTAGCCCCCCGGATCAGCCCCAGCATTTT.

The chain carries TRBV7-7 and TRBJ2-1; D is possibly TRBD2 (6 bases). Germline CDR1 reads SSHAT; CDR2 reads FNYEAQ (reference sequence). Trimming took off 0 bases at V and 3 bases at J, with 9 bases between the two ends. The CDR3 spans 15 residues. CDR3 coding DNA: TGTGCCAGCAGCTTAGCTCCCGGGGGCTACAATGAGCAGTTCTTC. Amino acids: CASSLAPGGYNEQFF. Based on the CDR3 plus reference TRBV7-7 and TRBJ2-1, the full variable domain is GAGVSQSPRYKVTKRGQDVTLRCDPISSHATLYWYQQALGQGPEFLTYFNYEAQPDKSGLPSDRFSAERPEGSISTLTIQRTEQRDSAMYRCASSLAPGGYNEQFFGPGTRLTVL.

This chain joins TRBV13 and TRBJ2-5; D is undetermined. The germline V gene encodes CDR1 PRHDT and CDR2 FYEKMQ (reference sequence). This CDR3 has 12 amino acids. The ends were cut back, 0 bases at V and 5 bases at J, with 4 bases in the middle. The CDR3 is CASSLGAETQYF. The CDR3 coding sequence is TGTGCCAGCAGCTTAGGGGCCGAGACCCAGTACTTC.

The chain employs TRBV7-2 and TRBJ1-4; maybe TRBD1 (5 bases). Germline assignment: CDR1 SGHTA and CDR2 FQGNSA. The CDR3 covers 17 residues. V lost 4 bases to trimming and J lost 8 bases, with 23 bases between them. As DNA, the CDR3 is TGTGCCAGCAGCTCAACACCCTCCGGGACTCTCGGGGAAAAACTGTTTTTT. Amino acids: CASSSTPSGTLGEKLFF.

The chain carries TRBV11-2 and TRBJ2-7, with D possibly TRBD2 on 7 matching bases. CDR1 and CDR2 (germline): SGHAT, FQNNGV. V lost 10 bases, J lost 6 bases, and 22 bases lay in between. This CDR3 has 14 amino acids. The CDR3 spells CATGLGGRPGEQYF. Written as DNA, the CDR3 is TGTGCCACCGGGTTGGGGGGGCGGCCAGGCGAGCAGTACTTC.

The gene calls are TRBV5-1 and TRBJ1-1; TRBD1 might be the D (6 bases). Deletions cut 3 bases from V and 1 base from J, with 10 bases between. The germline V gene encodes CDR1 SGHRS and CDR2 YFSETQ. The CDR3 contains 14 residues. The chain's CDR3 is CASSSTGQNTEAFF. DNA for the CDR3: TGCGCCAGCAGCTCGACGGGACAGAACACTGAAGCTTTCTTT. Looking up the rest from reference TRBV5-1 and TRBJ1-1 gives the full variable domain: KAGVTQTPRYLIKTRGQQVTLSCSPISGHRSVSWYQQTPGQGLQFLFEYFSETQRNKGNFPGRFSGRQFSNSRSEMNVSTLELGDSALYLCASSSTGQNTEAFFGQGTRLTVV.

This chain uses TRBV28 with TRBJ2-1; D is uncertain. Trimming pared 3 bases from V and 6 bases from J, leaving 3 bases between. Germline V lookup: CDR1 MDHEN, CDR2 SYDVKM. The CDR3 has 11 residues. The chain's CDR3 is CASSFRNEQFF. CDR3 DNA: TGTGCCAGCAGTTTTCGCAATGAGCAGTTCTTC.

V gene TRBV19 combines with J gene TRBJ1-2, with 7 bases fitting TRBD1. With 5 bases clipped from V and 0 bases from J, the junction kept 9 bases outside the gene matches. The CDR3 loop spans 16 amino acids. CDR1 is LNHDA and CDR2 is SQIVND in the germline V gene (reference sequence). The CDR3 protein is CASSVSGQPANYGYTF. The CDR3 DNA reads TGTGCCAGTAGTGTATCGGGACAGCCTGCTAACTATGGCTACACCTTC.

V gene TRBV4-1 combines with J gene TRBJ2-2, with 9 bases that match TRBD1. From germline, CDR1 is MGHRA and CDR2 YSYEKL. With 3 bases clipped from V and 5 bases from J, the junction kept 13 bases outside the gene matches. There are 18 residues in the CDR3. The CDR3: CASSQDSSGTGKTGELFF. CDR3 DNA sequence: TGCGCCAGCAGCCAGGACTCGTCCGGGACAGGGAAAACCGGGGAGCTGTTTTTT.

The gene calls are TRBV12-5 and TRBJ1-2, with a tentative D call TRBD1 (5 bases). Germline values: CDR1 LGHNT, CDR2 FRNRAP. The V end was cut by 2 bases, the J end by 4 bases, with 11 bases between. CDR3 size: 14 residues. This chain's CDR3 is CASGLSRDPYGYTF. Here the CDR3 DNA reads TGTGCTAGTGGTTTGTCCAGGGATCCCTATGGCTACACCTTC.

The J gene is TRBJ2-3, the V gene TRBV18; TRBD2 might be the D (6 bases). The V gene lost 5 bases and the J gene lost 0 bases, with 12 bases spanning the gap. The CDR3 extends over 15 amino acids. Germline CDR1 KGHSH, CDR2 LQKENI. The CDR3, as DNA: TGTGCCAGCTCAACAACCGGGACTAGCACAGATACGCAGTATTTT. It is translated as CASSTTGTSTDTQYF.

This chain uses TRBV10-1 with TRBJ2-5; maybe TRBD2 (5 bases). From germline, CDR1 is WNHNN and CDR2 SYGVQD (reference sequence). The V end was cut by 6 bases, the J end by 0 bases, with 8 bases between. This CDR3 contains 13 residues. The CDR3 here is CASSGGYQETQYF. As DNA, the CDR3 is TGCGCCAGCAGCGGCGGGTACCAAGAGACCCAGTACTTC.

In its sample, this clone was seen once. The chain uses TRBV27 and TRBJ2-5; D is possibly TRBD1 (6 bases). V lost 2 bases, J lost 5 bases, and 15 bases lay in between. The CDR3 is 15 residues long. Per germline, CDR1 MNHEY and CDR2 SMNVEV (reference sequence). The CDR3 DNA is TGTGCCAGCAGTTTAATAATGGGGGCACGGGAGACCCAGTACTTC. This sequence encodes CASSLIMGARETQYF.

The rearrangement links TRBV19 to TRBJ1-2, with 8 bases lining up with TRBD1. The germline V gene has CDR1 LNHDA and CDR2 SQIVND (reference sequence). The CDR3 totals 20 residues. The ends lost 4 bases at V and 5 bases at J; junction bases unmatched: 24. DNA for the CDR3: TGTGCCAGTAGTACTAGGGCACGGACAGGGCCCCCCCTTATAACTTATGGCTACACCTTC. Amino acids: CASSTRARTGPPLITYGYTF. Variable domain in full (rest from reference TRBV19 and TRBJ1-2): DGGITQSPKYLFRKEGQNVTLSCEQNLNHDAMYWYRQDPGQGLRLIYYSQIVNDFQKGDIAEGYSVSREKKESFPLTVTSAQKNPTAFYLCASSTRARTGPPLITYGYTFGSGTRLTVV.

The rearrangement uses TRBV9 and TRBJ2-7; 7 bases align to TRBD1. With V trimmed by 5 bases and J by 2 bases, 13 bases remained unmatched. Germline assignment: CDR1 SGDLS and CDR2 YYNGEE. The CDR3 contains 16 residues. The CDR3: CASRARKTGCPYEQYV. As DNA, the CDR3 is TGTGCCAGCAGGGCCCGAAAGACAGGGTGCCCCTACGAGCAGTACGTC.

This clone has just one count. V and J are TRBV13 and TRBJ1-1; 8 nucleotides match TRBD1. The germline V gene encodes CDR1 PRHDT and CDR2 FYEKMQ (reference sequence). Trimming took 1 base from V and 5 from J; bases not matched to a gene: 3. The CDR3 is 14 amino acids. This CDR3 is CASSLVRGRTEAFF. The CDR3 DNA is TGTGCCAGCAGCTTAGTCAGGGGGCGGACTGAAGCTTTCTTT.

The chain has TRBV6-5 and TRBJ2-3; a possible D gene is TRBD1 (5 bases). CDR3 length: 14 amino acids. The germline V and J ends were trimmed by 6 bases and 2 bases, with 12 bases remaining between them. Germline V gene lookup returns CDR1 MNHEY and CDR2 SVGAGI. The CDR3 nucleotides read TGTGCCAGCAGCCCCCCAGGGTCCACAGATACGCAGTATTTT. It specifies CASSPPGSTDTQYF.

This chain links TRBV6-4 with TRBJ2-1; D is undetermined. Germline V lookup: CDR1 MRHNA, CDR2 SNTAGT. The germline V and J ends were trimmed by 0 bases and 0 bases, with 15 bases remaining between them. This CDR3 has 18 residues. CDR3 sequence: CASSDSFGSTSSYNEQFF. Written as DNA, the CDR3 is TGTGCCAGCAGTGACTCGTTTGGTAGCACGAGCTCCTACAATGAGCAGTTCTTC.

CDR3 protein: CASSLTGMQPQHF. In DNA form, the CDR3 reads TGTGCCAGCAGCTTAACCGGGATGCAGCCCCAGCATTTT. The chain is built from TRBV7-2 and TRBJ1-5; D uncertain. The ends were cut back, 2 bases at V and 7 bases at J, with 9 bases in the middle. This CDR3 has 13 residues. Germline CDR1 and CDR2: SGHTA and FQGNSA. The full variable domain, completed using reference TRBV7-2 and TRBJ1-5, is GAGVSQSPSNKVTEKGKDVELRCDPISGHTALYWYRQSLGQGLEFLIYFQGNSAPDKSGLPSDRFSAERTGGSVSTLTIQRTQQEDSAVYLCASSLTGMQPQHFGDGTRLSIL.

The chain employs TRBV7-2 and TRBJ1-6; 9 bases agree with TRBD1. The junction had 6 bases not matched to a gene; V was cut back by 5 bases and J by 7 bases. The CDR3 has 15 residues. Germline V gene data show CDR1 as SGHTA and CDR2 as FQGNSA. The CDR3 spells CASSQGQGLNSPLHF. CDR3 sequence (DNA): TGTGCCAGCAGCCAAGGACAGGGGCTGAATTCACCCCTCCACTTT.

The chain recombines TRBV6-5 with TRBJ1-1; no reliable D call. Germline V CDR1 and CDR2: MNHEY, SVGAGI. The V end lost 2 bases, the J end lost 0 bases, and 4 bases lay between the germline ends. The CDR3 has 13 amino acids. Here the CDR3 reads CASSYRLNTEAFF. As DNA, the CDR3 is TGTGCCAGCAGTTACCGGTTGAACACTGAAGCTTTCTTT.

J is TRBJ2-2 and V is TRBV6-1, with 11 bases fitting TRBD2. With 10 bases clipped from V and 4 bases from J, the junction kept 8 bases outside the gene matches. This CDR3 contains 15 residues. Germline V CDR1 and CDR2: MNHNS, SASEGT. CDR3 residues: CANRGTSGGTGELFF. The CDR3 nucleotides are TGTGCCAATAGGGGTACTAGCGGGGGCACCGGGGAGCTGTTTTTT.